This entry features one T cell receptor beta chain sequence. Its antigen is currently not known. Base qualities are not recorded, but no much larger clone differs from it by a single base. This sample also contains other DNA sequences that code for the same CDR3. The data are from a study of blood T cell repertoires in COVID-19 (dated by TCRdb to 2018 to 2021). Background on the whole study: Samples covering the acute and convalescent phases of COVID-19 were provided by collaborators in the United States, Italy and Spain. The prospective study material was composed of cDNA or gDNA derived from T cells, B-cell-depleted T cells, or PBMCs. Subjects who had been exposed to COVID-19, were actively infected with it, or had recovered from it provided the deeply sampled blood TCRbeta repertoires that made up the dataset. A freely available public database, intended as a resource for researchers studying the immune response to SARS-CoV-2, is where the repertoires were released. Samples were obtained from the ongoing ImmuneRACE study (first 160 participants) and from 1,000 to 1,500 subjects provided by 6 global collaborators. A de-identified subject ID, COVID-19 status, age in years and sex were almost always included in the sample metadata. Where available, HLA class I and class II types were obtained from metadata supplied by the sample provider rather than from assay-based typing.

The immunoSEQ Assay, a bias-controlled multiplex PCR, was used to amplify TCRbeta CDR3 regions from genomic DNA. As for the original processing: The number of nucleated cells in each sample was estimated by amplification of reference gene primers within the assay. To quantify the absolute abundance of each unique TCRbeta CDR3 rearrangement, sequence reads were collapsed and filtered. For each sample, productive Simpson clonality was calculated as the square root of Simpson's diversity index over productive rearrangements. TCRdb stores this immuneACCESS table with in-frame sequences only. Part of the clones is absent; in the studies checked, under half of the shortfall reflects unresolved V genes, and no reason is known for the rest. V, J and clone size reflect that table, while D and trimming were determined from the DNA. The sample contains roughly 60,000 clones, approximately 84% of them found a single time. Roughly 3.9% of the sample belongs to the ten largest clones.

Each collaborating institution followed its own protocols to collect whole blood in K2EDTA tubes. Collaborator samples were shipped for TCRbeta analysis as frozen whole blood, isolated PBMCs, or DNA extracted from either sample type. Based on the germline V gene (reference sequence), the CDR1 and CDR2 sequences are SEHNR and FQNEAQ. The V and J ends are trimmed by 5 bases and 0 bases, leaving 8 bases between them. The CDR3 measures 13 amino acids from cysteine to phenylalanine. The kept DNA is CDR3 alone, 39 bases in frame from the first base. Overall results and qualifications from the work: Clinical and demographic metadata were provided uncurated, with the amount varying by source and participant.

The TCR was taken from a man aged 60-69 years with acute or convalescent COVID-19. The chain uses TRBV7-9 and TRBJ2-7; tentative D gene TRBD1, with 5 bases matching. The sample taken for sequencing was peripheral blood. The CDR3 amino acid sequence is: CASSPDSSYEQYF. The DNA sequence is as follows: TGTGCCAGCAGCCCCGACAGCTCCTACGAGCAGTACTTC.